This T cell receptor beta chain emerged from a study of cytomegalovirus exposure and HLA in healthy donors. Study outcomes and limitations: As a later analysis showed, several of the most significant clusters appeared to be linked to common viral pathogens. Later on, a genetic analysis was performed. It linked a missense variant in DCLRE1C with V- and J-gene trimming of TCR beta.

About this clone itself: Its antigen is as yet unknown.

The PCR used 60 Vbeta and 13 Jbeta primers. Generated by immunoSEQ multiplex PCR, the TCRdb table keeps only in-frame clones and is missing some. The profile covers 110,000 to 150,000 clones, with approximately 80% appearing a single time and approximately 1.2% taken by the ten largest. This CDR3 has 16 residues. Germline CDR1 LNHNV, CDR2 YYDKDF (reference sequence). Trimming shortened V by 11 bases and J by 2 bases, and 24 bases separated the two germline ends. The chain couples TRBV15 to TRBJ1-1; D not certain. The sequence came from a male donor in good health and CMV-seropositive. The source material was PBMCs. The CDR3, as DNA: TGTGCCCTTCAGTCAGAGGGCCCGGTTATAAACACTGAAGCTTTCTTT. Amino acid sequence: CALQSEGPVINTEAFF.